Listed below are T cell receptor beta chains from one sample, sequenced in a study of T cell responses to AZD1222 COVID-19 vaccine. Repertoires were generated with immunoSEQ multiplex PCR, while TCRdb's copy carries only in-frame clones and drops some. The data show approximately 100,000 clones, with about 90% seen just once and about 2.5% held by the top ten. The specimen comprised peripheral blood, sampled 28 days after the second AZD1222 dose. The source of these receptors is an adult who received the AZD1222 COVID-19 vaccine. CDR3s include the opening cysteine and the closing phenylalanine or tryptophan. D genes are given only for firm matches. A row's size may be missing; if present it is once, few, many or a size class.

V gene,J gene,D gene,clone size,CDR3 protein,CDR3 DNA
TRBV19,TRBJ2-1,.,.,CASSIDRPPQGNEQFF,TGTGCCAGTAGTATAGATCGACCGCCACAAGGGAATGAGCAGTTCTTC
TRBV6-5,TRBJ2-7,.,.,CASRDDLGFEGF,TGTGCCAGCAGAGACGACTTAGGGTTCGAAGGCTTC
TRBV7-2,TRBJ2-1,TRBD1,.,CASSYGQGENEQFF,TGTGCCAGCAGCTACGGACAGGGCGAGAATGAGCAGTTCTTC
TRBV19,TRBJ1-1,TRBD1,.,CASRSGGGTEAFF,TGTGCCAGTAGATCAGGGGGCGGGACTGAAGCTTTCTTT
TRBV6-5,TRBJ1-6,TRBD1,.,CASSYSGTDYNSPLHF,TGTGCCAGCAGTTACTCGGGGACAGATTATAATTCACCCCTCCACTTT
TRBV30,TRBJ2-2,TRBD2,.,CAWSALAGGPSELFF,TGTGCCTGGAGTGCCCTAGCGGGAGGGCCGTCGGAGCTGTTTTTT
TRBV20-1,TRBJ1-1,.,.,CSASTGREAFF,TGCAGTGCTAGTACAGGGAGAGAAGCTTTCTTT
TRBV10-3,TRBJ1-3,TRBD1,.,CAISVTGARSGNTIYF,TGTGCCATCAGTGTAACAGGGGCTCGCTCTGGAAACACCATATATTTT
TRBV5-6,TRBJ2-2,.,.,CASSESVYSNTGELFF,TGTGCCAGCAGCGAGTCGGTCTACTCGAACACCGGGGAGCTGTTTTTT
TRBV10-3,TRBJ1-5,TRBD1,.,CASKQGASDNQPQHF,TGTGCCAGTAAACAGGGGGCGTCGGACAATCAGCCCCAGCATTTT
TRBV28,TRBJ1-6,TRBD1,.,CASSSMYRGSSYNSPLHF,TGTGCCAGCAGTTCGATGTACAGGGGTAGCTCCTATAATTCACCCCTCCACTTT
TRBV3-1/TRBV3-2,TRBJ1-1,.,.,CASSQVRGGTEAFF,TGTGCCAGCAGCCAAGTCCGGGGAGGGACTGAAGCTTTCTTT
TRBV21-1,TRBJ2-2,.,.,CASSKEDRGTGELFF,TGTGCCAGCAGCAAAGAAGACAGGGGCACCGGGGAGCTGTTTTTT
TRBV7-9,TRBJ1-2,TRBD1,.,CASSLRDRAGYTF,TGTGCCAGCAGCCTCCGGGACAGGGCGGGCTACACCTTC
TRBV19,TRBJ2-4,.,.,CASSNTKTDIQYF,TGTGCCAGTAGTAACACGAAGACGGACATTCAGTACTTC
TRBV28,TRBJ1-2,.,.,CASSLRPGKVYGYTF,TGTGCCAGCAGTTTACGGCCAGGGAAGGTCTATGGCTACACCTTC
TRBV9,TRBJ2-3,TRBD2,.,CASSVTGGLSNTDTQYF,TGTGCCAGCAGCGTAACGGGAGGGCTTTCAAACACAGATACGCAGTATTTT
TRBV7-9,TRBJ1-2,.,.,CASSTGWDYGYTF,TGTGCCAGCAGTACAGGGTGGGACTATGGCTACACCTTC
TRBV28,TRBJ1-1,.,.,CASSWIAKDTEAFF,TGTGCCAGCAGTTGGATAGCCAAGGACACTGAAGCTTTCTTT
TRBV10-2,TRBJ2-1,.,.,CASSDSGSGVGNEQFF,TGCGCCAGCAGTGATTCGGGGAGTGGTGTGGGCAATGAGCAGTTCTTC
TRBV2,TRBJ1-6,.,.,CASSDSPGSNSPLHF,TGTGCCAGCAGTGACTCACCAGGGTCAAATTCACCCCTCCACTTT
TRBV7-2,TRBJ1-5,.,.,CASSLTGTRDQPQHF,TGTGCCAGCAGCTTAACGGGGACACGGGATCAGCCCCAGCATTTT
TRBV24-1,TRBJ2-3,.,.,CATSDAGGAAF,TGTGCCACCAGTGATGCAGGTGGGGCAGCGTTT
TRBV4-3,TRBJ2-5,TRBD2,.,CASSQDGVRGGNF,TGCGCCAGCAGCCAAGATGGGGTTCGGGGGGGGAACTTC
TRBV13,TRBJ1-1,TRBD1,.,CASSLGQGLNTEAFF,TGTGCCAGCAGCTTAGGACAGGGGTTGAACACTGAAGCTTTCTTT
TRBV2,TRBJ2-2,.,.,CASSEAGGTNTGELFF,TGTGCCAGCAGTGAAGCAGGGGGGACCAACACCGGGGAGCTGTTTTTT
TRBV5-5,TRBJ1-1,.,.,CASSFSGTNEAFF,TGTGCCAGCAGCTTTTCAGGGACTAACGAAGCTTTCTTT
TRBV5-1,TRBJ1-1,.,.,CASSLGAANTEAFF,TGCGCCAGCAGCTTGGGGGCAGCTAACACTGAAGCTTTCTTT
TRBV4-3,TRBJ2-3,TRBD2,.,CASSQVLESSGAWDTQYF,TGCGCCAGCAGCCAAGTCCTCGAGTCTAGCGGCGCTTGGGATACGCAGTATTTT
TRBV14,TRBJ1-2,TRBD1,.,CASSIGTGFGGYTF,TGTGCCAGCAGTATCGGGACAGGATTTGGTGGCTACACCTTC
TRBV6-5,TRBJ1-5,.,.,CASRSNQPQHF,TGTGCCAGCAGGAGCAATCAGCCCCAGCATTTT
TRBV2,TRBJ1-2,.,.,CASSEINYGYTF,TGTGCCAGCAGTGAAATAAACTATGGCTACACCTTC
TRBV11-2,TRBJ1-3,.,.,CASSYRPGPNTIYF,TGTGCCAGCAGCTACAGACCGGGTCCCAACACCATATATTTT
TRBV2,TRBJ2-7,TRBD1,.,CASSGWPGQASYEQYF,TGTGCCAGCAGTGGGTGGCCGGGACAGGCCTCCTACGAGCAGTACTTC
TRBV23-1,TRBJ2-7,TRBD2,.,CASSLRRQGLAGFTYEQYF,TGCGCCAGCAGTCTACGGCGACAGGGACTAGCGGGTTTCACCTACGAGCAGTACTTC
TRBV7-9,TRBJ2-7,.,many,CASSLLTGGGLEYEQYF,TGTGCCAGCAGCTTACTGACAGGAGGGGGCTTGGAGTACGAGCAGTACTTC
TRBV5-6,TRBJ2-2,.,.,CASSLEGVNRDTGELFF,TGTGCCAGCAGCTTGGAGGGCGTCAACAGGGACACCGGGGAGCTGTTTTTT
TRBV9,TRBJ1-2,.,once,CASSSGRGAYGYTF,TGTGCCAGCAGCTCCGGGCGGGGGGCCTATGGCTACACCTTC
TRBV3-1/TRBV3-2,TRBJ1-5,TRBD1,.,CASSQGQGRGQPQHF,TGTGCCAGCAGCCAAGGACAGGGTAGAGGTCAGCCCCAGCATTTT
TRBV5-1,TRBJ2-1,TRBD2,.,CASSSSGTSINNEQFF,TGCGCCAGCAGCTCCTCCGGGACTAGTATCAACAATGAGCAGTTCTTC
TRBV5-4,TRBJ2-5,TRBD2,.,CASSGGTSGETQYF,TGTGCCAGCAGCGGCGGGACTAGCGGGGAGACCCAGTACTTC
TRBV4-1,TRBJ2-7,TRBD2,.,CASSQDGLAGGVFGEQYF,TGCGCCAGCAGCCAAGACGGACTAGCGGGAGGGGTATTTGGCGAGCAGTACTTC
TRBV27,TRBJ2-1,.,.,CASSTITSTRLLNREQFF,TGTGCCAGCAGTACCATAACATCGACTAGACTGCTTAACCGTGAGCAGTTCTTC
TRBV15,TRBJ1-1,TRBD1,.,CATRGGGGITEAFF,TGTGCCACCAGAGGTGGAGGGGGCATCACTGAAGCTTTCTTT
TRBV18,TRBJ1-2,.,.,CASSPLAEGQNYGYTF,TGTGCCAGCTCACCTCTCGCAGAAGGGCAGAACTATGGCTACACCTTC
TRBV5-1,TRBJ2-2,.,.,CASTQGHNTGELFF,TGCGCCAGCACACAAGGGCATAACACCGGGGAGCTGTTTTTT
TRBV19,TRBJ1-6,TRBD1,.,CASSGGQGNSPLHF,TGTGCCAGTAGTGGGGGACAGGGCAATTCACCCCTCCACTTT
TRBV30,TRBJ1-1,.,.,CAWSVPPGRGNTEAFF,TGTGCCTGGAGTGTACCCCCCGGCAGGGGGAACACTGAAGCTTTCTTT
TRBV7-8,TRBJ1-1,.,.,CASSGGGGLDTEAFF,TGTGCCAGCAGCGGAGGGGGGGGTCTGGACACTGAAGCTTTCTTT
TRBV28,TRBJ1-2,.,.,CASSPQDRSLAGYTF,TGTGCCAGCAGTCCCCAGGACAGATCCCTAGCTGGCTACACCTTC
TRBV18,TRBJ2-7,.,few,CASSSENYEQYF,TGTGCCAGCTCATCAGAAAACTACGAGCAGTACTTC